The clone carrying this T cell receptor (beta chain) turned up a few times. Its antigen remains unknown. The data were obtained in a study of T cell repertoires in cytomegalovirus infection. Study-wide context: Public TCR beta signatures were indicative of both CMV infection and a matching HLA type.

TCRdb processed the reads anew with MiXCR; each CDR3 protein has one entry. The profile shows a few hundred thousand distinct CDR3 sequences, roughly 15% of them singletons. Study-wide results and limits: Dominating the ex vivo response were TCR beta clonotypes that were CMV-specific and HLA-C-restricted.

The receptor was isolated from a human donor in good health (CMV status not recorded). Some clones in this sample may be carry-over from other donors' samples. Sequenced input: PBMCs.

CDR3: CASSVQLSSYEQYF. The CDR3 nucleotides are TGTGCCAGCAGCGTACAGCTGAGCTCCTACGAGCAGTACTTC. The chain couples TRBV27 to TRBJ2-7; D is ambiguous. From germline, CDR1 is MNHEY and CDR2 SMNVEV (reference sequence). Trimming pared 6 bases from V and 0 bases from J, leaving 12 bases between. The CDR3 sequence is 14 residues long.